This is a list of T cell receptor beta chains from one sample in a study of T cell responses to AZD1222 COVID-19 vaccine. TCRdb's table, derived via immunoSEQ multiplex PCR, lists solely in-frame clones and lacks some. This table has 25,000 to 30,000 clones, around 80% appearing once. The starting material was peripheral blood, obtained on day 0 of AZD1222 vaccination. The receptors were sampled from an adult in good health. Both conserved end residues are part of each CDR3. The D gene is left open where the match is weak. Expanded clones get a size class; other rows say once, few or many, or leave the size out.

>TRBV5-4|-|TRBJ1-2|TRBD1
TGTGCCAGCAGCTTGGTAACAGGGGGGGACGGCTACACCTTC
CASSLVTGGDGYTF
>TRBV6-4|-|TRBJ1-2|TRBD1
TGTGCCAGCAGTGTGGGACAGAACTATGGCTACACCTTC
CASSVGQNYGYTF
>TRBV6-4|-|TRBJ2-2|-
TGTGCCAGCAGTGACGGGGACACCGGGGAGCTGTTTTTT
CASSDGDTGELFF
>TRBV11-3|-|TRBJ1-4|-
TGTGCCAGCAGCTTAGGCCCCAGGATCCCTAATGAAAAACTGTTTTTT
CASSLGPRIPNEKLFF
>TRBV4-1|-|TRBJ2-1|TRBD2
TGCGCCAGCAGCCTACTACTAGCGGGAGGGTCGGATTTCTGGAATGAGCAGTTCTTC
CASSLLLAGGSDFWNEQFF
>TRBV7-7|-|TRBJ2-2|-
TGTGCTAGCAGCGCCCGGACGGGAAACACCGGGGAGCTGTTTTTT
CASSARTGNTGELFF
>TRBV11-2|few|TRBJ2-7|-
TGTGCCAGCAGCCGCGACTACCGGTACGAGCAGTACTTC
CASSRDYRYEQYF
>TRBV7-2|once|TRBJ2-2|TRBD1
TGTGCCAGCAGCTCAAAACAGGGGTGGGACACCGGGGAGCTGTTTTTT
CASSSKQGWDTGELFF
>TRBV19|-|TRBJ2-6|-
TGTGCCAGTAGTCGGGGGGCCGTTAACTCTGGGGCCAACGTCCTGACTTTC
CASSRGAVNSGANVLTF
>TRBV18|-|TRBJ2-1|-
TGTGCCAGCTCACCATCGAGGGCGGAGGAGCAGTTCTTC
CASSPSRAEEQFF
>TRBV6-4|once|TRBJ1-1|TRBD1
TGTGCCAGCAACTCACAGGGGGGCGGGACGAAGTTCACTGAAGCTTTCTTT
CASNSQGGGTKFTEAFF
>TRBV29-1|-|TRBJ1-2|TRBD1
TGCAGCATCGGAGACAGGGGGCAATATGGCTACACCTTC
CSIGDRGQYGYTF
>TRBV5-1|-|TRBJ2-3|-
TGCGCCAGCAGCCCCTCAGGGGGGGGCACAGATACGCAGTATTTT
CASSPSGGGTDTQYF
>TRBV6-1|-|TRBJ1-3|-
TGTGCCAGCAGTGAAGTAAACACCATATATTTT
CASSEVNTIYF
>TRBV7-9|-|TRBJ2-7|-
TGTGCCAGCAGTCGGGCTACAGGGCCGAGCTCCTACGAGCAGTACTTC
CASSRATGPSSYEQYF
>TRBV19|-|TRBJ1-1|-
TGTGCCAGTAGTATAGGTCAGGGGTTTCCTGAAGCTTTCTTT
CASSIGQGFPEAFF
>TRBV5-5|-|TRBJ1-1|-
TGTGCCAGCAGCTGGGTACCCGAGAACACTGAAGCTTTCTTT
CASSWVPENTEAFF
>TRBV9|few|TRBJ1-1|TRBD1
TGTGCCAGCAGCGGACAGGGGGTACGCGAAGCTTTCTTT
CASSGQGVREAFF
>TRBV7-2|few|TRBJ2-1|-
TGTGCCAGCAGCACCACCGGGACGGAGTACAATGAGCAGTTCTTC
CASSTTGTEYNEQFF
>TRBV24-1|-|TRBJ2-2|-
TGTGCCACCAGTGGTGTTAGTCGGGGCACCGGGGAGCTGTTTTTT
CATSGVSRGTGELFF
>TRBV6-6|-|TRBJ2-3|-
TGTGCCAGCAGTTACGGACAGCACACAGATACGCAGTATTTT
CASSYGQHTDTQYF
>TRBV5-1|-|TRBJ1-2|-
TGCGCCAGCAGCTCAACGTTCGGATCGACGGGGGGCTACACCTTC
CASSSTFGSTGGYTF
>TRBV2|-|TRBJ1-5|-
TGTGCCAGCAAAGGTTGGACCCGCGACCAGCCCCAGCATTTT
CASKGWTRDQPQHF
>TRBV6-1|-|TRBJ1-2|-
TGTGCCAGCAGTGATCCGGGGGAGGGGTATGGCTACACCTTC
CASSDPGEGYGYTF
>TRBV5-1|-|TRBJ1-2|-
TGCGCCAGCAGCTTGGCGTCAGGGCTGGGGACTGGCTACACCTTC
CASSLASGLGTGYTF
>TRBV7-8|-|TRBJ1-2|-
TGTGCCAGCAGCTTAGTTGGGGGGGATGGCTACACCTTC
CASSLVGGDGYTF
>TRBV9|-|TRBJ1-2|-
TGTGCCAGCAGCGTTGATGACAGTCGCTATGGCTACACCTTC
CASSVDDSRYGYTF
>TRBV3-1/TRBV3-2|few|TRBJ2-5|TRBD2
TGTGCCAGCAGCCGGGGAGTGCGGGGGCAAGAGACCCAGTACTTC
CASSRGVRGQETQYF
>TRBV19|-|TRBJ2-5|-
TGTGCCAGTAGTATTGGCGTAGGAGGAGAGACCCAGTACTTC
CASSIGVGGETQYF
>TRBV29-1|-|TRBJ2-7|-
TGCAGCGTTGTAACGGCCGCCGAGCAGTACTTC
CSVVTAAEQYF
>TRBV24-1|-|TRBJ2-1|-
TGTGCCACCCAGCCCTCCGTCGGCTACAATGAGCAGTTCTTC
CATQPSVGYNEQFF
>TRBV9|-|TRBJ1-1|-
TGTGCCAGCAGCGTAGGTCGAAGGGGGAACACTGAAGCTTTCTTT
CASSVGRRGNTEAFF
>TRBV9|-|TRBJ2-1|-
TGTGCCAGCAGCGGGCCCGGGGGCACCTACAATGAGCAGTTCTTC
CASSGPGGTYNEQFF
>TRBV2|-|TRBJ1-5|-
TGTGCCAGCAGGCGGGACATTTCCAATCAGCCCCAGCATTTT
CASRRDISNQPQHF
>TRBV11-1|-|TRBJ2-1|-
TGTGCCAGCAGCTCCGCCCCGATGAGCTCCTACAATGAGCAGTTCTTC
CASSSAPMSSYNEQFF
>TRBV7-9|-|TRBJ2-4|-
TGTGCCAGCAGCGATTCATCCCCGATGCTAGCCAAAAACATTCAGTACTTC
CASSDSSPMLAKNIQYF
>TRBV5-1|-|TRBJ2-3|TRBD2
TGCGCCAGCAGCTTAGGGACTAGCGGGAGTGTGGATACGCAGTATTTT
CASSLGTSGSVDTQYF
>TRBV3-1/TRBV3-2|-|TRBJ2-1|TRBD2
TGTGCCAGCAGCCTTCAAGGACTAGCGGGAGCTGAGCAGTTCTTC
CASSLQGLAGAEQFF
>TRBV6-5|-|TRBJ1-1|TRBD1
TGTGCCAGCATCATTGACAGGGTAGTCACTGAAGCTTTCTTT
CASIIDRVVTEAFF
>TRBV20-1|-|TRBJ2-7|TRBD2
TGCAGTGCTAGTAGCGGGGTTGACGAGCAGTACTTC
CSASSGVDEQYF
>TRBV30|few|TRBJ1-5|-
TGTGCCTGGATGGGGGTAGGGAGCAATCAGCCCCAGCATTTT
CAWMGVGSNQPQHF
>TRBV3-1/TRBV3-2|-|TRBJ1-2|TRBD1
TGTGCCAGCAGCCAAGATCGGGCAGGGGGCGGTGGCTACACCTTC
CASSQDRAGGGGYTF
>TRBV7-2|-|TRBJ1-1|-
TGTGCCAGCAGCTTAAGGCCGACAGCCCCGAACACTGAAGCTTTCTTT
CASSLRPTAPNTEAFF
>TRBV4-2|-|TRBJ2-3|-
TGTGCCAGCAGCCAAGAGGGGCTGGCGCAGTATTTT
CASSQEGLAQYF
>TRBV10-1|-|TRBJ1-1|-
TGCGCCAGCAGCAGGGTCCGGGGTACTGAAGCTTTCTTT
CASSRVRGTEAFF
>TRBV5-1|-|TRBJ2-2|TRBD2
TGCGCCAGCAGCCCGACGGCGGGAGGGTCCGGGGAGCTGTTTTTT
CASSPTAGGSGELFF
>TRBV7-9|-|TRBJ2-1|-
TGTGCCAGCAGCGCACTGTCCAGGGAGTCGAAGCAGTTCTTC
CASSALSRESKQFF
>TRBV30|-|TRBJ1-1|TRBD1
TGTGCCTGGAGTGTACAGGAAGGACAGGGGGCACTAATACACACTGAAGCTTTCTTT
CAWSVQEGQGALIHTEAFF
>TRBV7-6|-|TRBJ2-3|-
TGTGCCAGCAGCCAATACACAGATACGCAGTATTTT
CASSQYTDTQYF
>TRBV24-1|once|TRBJ2-3|TRBD2
TGTGCCACCAGTGGACTAGCGGGAGGGTGGAATACGCAGTATTTT
CATSGLAGGWNTQYF